This TCR beta chain stems from a study of OX40 agonist ivuxolimab in advanced cancers. As for the study in general: Ivuxolimab, an antibody acting as an agonist of OX40 (CD134), was used to treat patients. Patients were dosed intravenously with ivuxolimab at 0.01 to 10 mg/kg every 2 weeks. Participants could have had prior anti-PD-1, anti-PD-L1 or anti-CTLA-4 therapy, and roughly 39% had some. Three patients had partial responses: one hepatocellular carcinoma, two cutaneous melanoma.

The CDR3 consists of 15 residues. Germline V gives CDR1 SGHAT, CDR2 FQNNGV. The junction had 8 bases not matched to a gene; V was cut back by 4 bases and J by 3 bases. Some clones are missing from TCRdb's copy, which holds only in-frame ones; the method was immunoSEQ multiplex PCR. This table has 20,000 to 25,000 clones, approximately 90% appearing once. The TCR sequence derives from an adult with an advanced solid tumor such as melanoma, head and neck, liver or kidney cancer. The chain recombines TRBV11-2 with TRBJ1-2; 7 nucleotides agree with TRBD1. This material consisted of CD4+ or CD8+ T cells sorted from blood, taken in a trial of the OX40 agonist ivuxolimab. CDR3 DNA: TGTGCCAGCAGCTCTACAGGGGTGTTTCACTATGGCTACACCTTC. Translated, it gives CASSSTGVFHYGYTF.